This TCR beta chain was documented in a study of tumor-infiltrating lymphocytes in primary liver carcinoma. Study as a whole: The patient group consisted of men and women aged 30 to 69 years.

The CDR3 runs 11 residues. Looked up from germline, CDR1 is MNHNS and CDR2 is SASEGT. Details on this clonotype: What it recognizes is unknown. Mismatch with germline at one junction end may stem from a read error.

Study results and caveats: Between tumor regions, pairs overlapped more than tumor-adjacent and tumor-blood pairs did. Among top clones, only about 8-24% appeared in all five tumor regions.

From 500 to 600 ng of total RNA, TCR beta-specific cDNA was reverse-transcribed using a constant-region primer. Amplification in three nested multiplex PCR rounds with slightly modified ARM-PCR gave rise to TCR beta libraries. For 10 cycles apiece, the opening two PCR rounds ran with TRBV1-TRBV30 forward primers and a C-beta reverse primer. MiXCR, run by TCRdb on the multiplex PCR reads, gives a single entry per CDR3 protein. The sample yields 20,000 or so distinct CDR3 sequences, 65% to 85% seen once. Both RNA and DNA were isolated together from 20-30 mg of bulk tissue that had not been sorted. Five separate regions per tumor were sampled.

This TCR came from a woman under 40 with primary liver carcinoma and hepatitis B virus infection. The chain has TRBV6-1 and TRBJ2-2, with D maybe TRBD2 (5 bases). The material sequenced was liver tumor tissue from sampling region 2. Subset reported: tumor region T2, inferior pole. For the CDR3, the DNA is TGTGCCACCAGTGCCGTCTGGGAGCCGTTTTTT. It specifies CATSAVWEPFF.